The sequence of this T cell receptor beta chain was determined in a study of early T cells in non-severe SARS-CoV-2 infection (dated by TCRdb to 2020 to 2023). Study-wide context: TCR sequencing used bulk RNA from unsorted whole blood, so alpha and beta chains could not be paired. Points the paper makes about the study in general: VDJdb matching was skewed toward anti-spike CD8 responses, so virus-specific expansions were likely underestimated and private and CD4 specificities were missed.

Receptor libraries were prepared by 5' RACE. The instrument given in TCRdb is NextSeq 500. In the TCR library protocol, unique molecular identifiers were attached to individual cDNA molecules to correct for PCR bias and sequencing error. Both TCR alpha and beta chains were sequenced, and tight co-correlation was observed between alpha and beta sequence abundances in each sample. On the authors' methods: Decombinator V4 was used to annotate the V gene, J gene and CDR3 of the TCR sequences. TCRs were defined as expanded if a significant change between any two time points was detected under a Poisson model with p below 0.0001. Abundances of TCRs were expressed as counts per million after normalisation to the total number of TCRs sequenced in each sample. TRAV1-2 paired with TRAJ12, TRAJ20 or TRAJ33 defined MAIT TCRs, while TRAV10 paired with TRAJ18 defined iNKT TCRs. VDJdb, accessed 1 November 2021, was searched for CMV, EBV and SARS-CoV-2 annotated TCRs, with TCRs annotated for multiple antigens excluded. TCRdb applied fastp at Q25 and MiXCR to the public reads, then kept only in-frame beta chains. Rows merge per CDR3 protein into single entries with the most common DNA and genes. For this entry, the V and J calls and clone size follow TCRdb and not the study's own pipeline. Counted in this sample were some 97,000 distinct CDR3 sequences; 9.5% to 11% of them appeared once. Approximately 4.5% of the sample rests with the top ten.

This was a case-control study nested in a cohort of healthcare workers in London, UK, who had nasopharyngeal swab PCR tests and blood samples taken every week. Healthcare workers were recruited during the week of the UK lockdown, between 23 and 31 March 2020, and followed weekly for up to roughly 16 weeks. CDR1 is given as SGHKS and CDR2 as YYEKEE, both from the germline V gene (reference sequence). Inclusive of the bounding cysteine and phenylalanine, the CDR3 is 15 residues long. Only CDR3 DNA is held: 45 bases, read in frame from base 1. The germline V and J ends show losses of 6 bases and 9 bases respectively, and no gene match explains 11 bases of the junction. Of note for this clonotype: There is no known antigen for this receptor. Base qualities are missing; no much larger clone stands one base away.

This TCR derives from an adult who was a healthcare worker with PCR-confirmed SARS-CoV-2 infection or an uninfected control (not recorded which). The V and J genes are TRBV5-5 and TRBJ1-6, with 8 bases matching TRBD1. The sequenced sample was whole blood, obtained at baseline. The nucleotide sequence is TGTGCCAGCACCATCTCCGGGACAGGATCTTCACCCCTCCACTTT. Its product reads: CASTISGTGSSPLHF.